The next 18 T cell receptor beta chains were all read from a single sample in a study of cytomegalovirus exposure and HLA in healthy donors. In the PCR, 60 Vbeta and 13 Jbeta primers were used. The protocol was immunoSEQ multiplex PCR, while the TCRdb copy is restricted to in-frame clones and leaves out a portion. Among 150,000 or so clones listed, 80% were seen once. Material: PBMCs. The receptors derive from a man in his forties or fifties in good health and CMV-seronegative.

The V call is TRBV6-1, the J call TRBJ2-5; a weak D match, TRBD1 (5 bases). The V gene's germline CDR1 is MNHNS and CDR2 SASEGT. CDR3 length: 16 residues. The V end was cut by 2 bases, the J end by 5 bases, with 18 bases between. CDR3 amino acids: CASSERGRVSRETQYF. The CDR3 DNA is TGTGCCAGCAGTGAAAGGGGCAGGGTTTCGCGGGAGACCCAGTACTTC.

In this sample, this clone turned up once. CDR3 sequence (DNA): TGTGCCAGCAGCTTTACCGGGGGGCCGGACAACAATCAGCCCCAGCATTTT. Protein product: CASSFTGGPDNNQPQHF. The J gene is TRBJ1-5, the V gene TRBV7-9; possible D gene TRBD1, 6 bases. CDR3 size: 17 residues. The V end lost 3 bases, the J end lost 3 bases, and 18 bases lay between the germline ends. Germline V gene data show CDR1 as SEHNR and CDR2 as FQNEAQ (reference sequence).

This clone was observed a few times. The rearrangement uses TRBV6-5 and TRBJ1-2, with 9 bases fitting TRBD1. The CDR3 runs to 13 residues. Germline CDR1 MNHEY, CDR2 SVGAGI. V lost 6 bases and J lost 6; bases outside the gene matches: 5. The CDR3 loop is CASRRGQGDGYTF. The CDR3 bases are TGTGCCAGCAGGAGGGGACAGGGAGATGGCTACACCTTC.

The chain combines TRBV15 with TRBJ2-3, with D hard to call. The V end lost 0 bases, the J end lost 0 bases, and 13 bases lay between the germline ends. This CDR3 is 17 amino acids long. Germline V CDR1 and CDR2: LNHNV, YYDKDF (reference sequence). This CDR3 is CATSRDPSSLSTDTQYF. CDR3 bases: TGTGCCACCAGCAGAGATCCTTCGAGCTTAAGCACAGATACGCAGTATTTT.

This clone was recorded only once. V and J are TRBV11-3 and TRBJ1-1, with TRBD1 matching over 7 bases. This CDR3 is built from 18 residues. Germline V gene data show CDR1 as SGHNT and CDR2 as YENEEA. After removal of 4 bases from V and 0 bases from J, the junction contained 14 bases not matched to a gene. CDR3 region: CASSSARTGELMNTEAFF. The CDR3 bases are TGTGCCAGCAGCTCGGCTCGGACAGGCGAACTCATGAACACTGAAGCTTTCTTT.

The chain has TRBV25-1 and TRBJ1-4; D unresolved. V was pared by 10 bases and J by 7 bases, with 16 bases between. The CDR3 is made up of 13 amino acids. The germline CDR1 and CDR2 sequences are MGHDK and SYGVNS. The CDR3 protein is CATTASSREKLFF. The CDR3, as DNA: TGTGCCACCACAGCATCCTCTCGTGAAAAACTGTTTTTT. Variable domain in full (rest from reference TRBV25-1 and TRBJ1-4): EADIYQTPRYLVIGTGKKITLECSQTMGHDKMYWYQQDPGMELHLIHYSYGVNSTEKGDLSSESTVSRIRTEHFPLTLESARPSHTSQYLCATTASSREKLFFGSGTQLSVL.

The gene calls are TRBV6-1 and TRBJ2-7; D perhaps matches TRBD1 (6 bases). Germline values: CDR1 MNHNS, CDR2 SASEGT. Trimming removed 11 bases at V and 2 bases at J, with 10 bases between. The CDR3 loop spans 11 amino acids. The CDR3 region has the DNA TGTGCCGGGGGACATACCTACGAGCAGTACTTC. Its translation: CAGGHTYEQYF.

Only one count was recorded for this clone. The chain couples TRBV4-2 to TRBJ2-3; perhaps TRBD1 as D (6 bases). With 2 bases removed from V and 0 bases from J, the gap between germline ends came to 18 bases. CDR3 length: 18 amino acids. CDR1 and CDR2 from the germline V gene are LGHNA and YNFKEQ. The CDR3 reads CASSQTSPGTSSTDTQYF. The CDR3 coding sequence is TGTGCCAGCAGCCAAACCTCGCCCGGGACAAGTAGCACAGATACGCAGTATTTT.

The chain employs TRBV7-8 and TRBJ1-2; the D gene is possibly TRBD1 (6 bases). The CDR3 runs to 15 residues. CDR1 and CDR2 from the germline V gene are SGHVS and FQNEAQ. V lost 5 bases to trimming and J lost 0 bases, with 13 bases between them. In DNA form, the CDR3 reads TGTGCCAGCAGCCCAGGGACATCTACTAACTATGGCTACACCTTC. Amino acids: CASSPGTSTNYGYTF.

The J gene is TRBJ1-6, the V gene TRBV13; 9 positions agree with TRBD1. CDR1 PRHDT and CDR2 FYEKMQ come from the germline V gene (reference sequence). V shed 6 bases, J shed 9 bases, and the junction held 6 bases outside the gene matches. The CDR3 covers 14 residues. The CDR3 loop is CASRYGQGPSPLHF. CDR3 DNA sequence: TGTGCCAGCAGGTATGGACAGGGGCCTTCACCCCTCCACTTT.

The chain joins TRBV5-1 to TRBJ2-3; 11 positions agree with TRBD2. CDR3 length equals 16 residues. The germline CDR1 and CDR2 sequences are SGHRS and YFSETQ. The trim removed 4 bases at V and 3 bases at J, leaving 7 bases unmatched. CDR3 sequence reads: CASSASLAGGTDTQYF. DNA of the CDR3: TGCGCCAGCAGCGCGTCGCTAGCGGGGGGAACAGATACGCAGTATTTT.

There are a few counts of this clone. In DNA, the CDR3 is TGTGCCAGCAAATACATGGGATCACAGGGGCTCAATCAGCCCCAGCATTTT. It yields the protein CASKYMGSQGLNQPQHF. The genes are TRBV28 and TRBJ1-5; 7 bases match TRBD1. V shed 7 bases and J 3 bases; nucleotides not matched to a gene: 15. The germline V gene has CDR1 MDHEN and CDR2 SYDVKM. This CDR3 is built from 17 residues.

This clone turned up a few times. This chain links TRBV5-1 with TRBJ1-2, with D possibly being TRBD1 (6 bases). Trimming left V 0 bases short and J 6 bases short, with 9 bases between. CDR1 and CDR2 (germline): SGHRS, YFSETQ. The CDR3 has 13 residues. CDR3 coding DNA: TGCGCCAGCAGCTTGGAAGGGGGTCATGGCTACACCTTC. Protein product: CASSLEGGHGYTF.

A few counts support this clone. The chain is built from TRBV10-3 and TRBJ1-1; 8 bases are shared with TRBD1. Losses at the gene ends were 7 bases for V and 1 base for J; bases not matched to a gene: 8. The CDR3 sequence is 15 residues long. Germline CDR1 ENHRY, CDR2 SYGVKD. The CDR3 region has the DNA TGTGCCATCATGGGGCCCGGGACAGGGAACACTGAAGCTTTCTTT. Amino acids: CAIMGPGTGNTEAFF.

This chain uses TRBV4-2 with TRBJ2-1, with 9 positions matching TRBD2. This CDR3 comprises 17 residues. The J segment lost 8 bases and the V segment lost 1 base, leaving 12 bases of the junction unmatched. From germline, CDR1 is LGHNA and CDR2 YNFKEQ. CDR3 amino acids: CASSQVTRGGGAYEQFF. The CDR3 coding sequence is TGTGCCAGCAGCCAAGTGACCCGTGGCGGGGGGGCCTATGAGCAGTTCTTC.

The chain couples TRBV5-4 to TRBJ2-3; 12 bases align to TRBD2. In germline, CDR1 is SGHNT, CDR2 YYREEE (reference sequence). The V segment lost 2 bases and the J segment 6 bases; nucleotides outside the gene matches: 7. The CDR3 covers 16 residues. CDR3 DNA: TGTGCCAGCAGCTTCAGACTAGCGGGAGCTTCTGATACGCAGTATTTT. Translating it yields CASSFRLAGASDTQYF.

V gene TRBV4-1 combines with J gene TRBJ1-5, with 7 bases fitting TRBD1. The V and J ends lost 0 bases and 1 base, in that order; junction bases with no gene match: 3. Germline values: CDR1 MGHRA, CDR2 YSYEKL. The CDR3 has 16 amino acids. CDR3: CASSQEGGLSNQPQHF. In nucleotides, the CDR3 is TGCGCCAGCAGCCAAGAAGGGGGCTTAAGCAATCAGCCCCAGCATTTT.

This chain connects TRBV6-1 to TRBJ2-7; TRBD2 aligns across 12 bases. CDR3 length: 15 amino acids. From germline, CDR1 is MNHNS and CDR2 SASEGT. With 7 bases clipped from V and 5 bases from J, the junction kept 9 bases outside the gene matches. The chain's CDR3 is CASIVLAGGPHEQYF. The CDR3 nucleotides are TGTGCCAGCATCGTCCTAGCGGGAGGGCCCCACGAGCAGTACTTC.